The 23 T cell receptor beta chains below all came from one sample that was sequenced in a study of cytotoxic CD8 clonotypes in ibrutinib-treated CLL. Method: immunoSEQ multiplex PCR; TCRdb's copy keeps in-frame clones and lacks some. The sample has just over 200,000 clones, about four fifths seen once. The sequenced sample was PBMCs, obtained after 12 months of ibrutinib treatment. These receptors all stem from a human donor with chronic lymphocytic leukemia.

The rearrangement links TRBV2 to TRBJ2-5; no clear D. There are 14 residues in the CDR3. Germline CDR1 reads SNHLY; CDR2 reads FYNNEI. The V and J ends lost 8 bases and 8 bases respectively, with 21 bases between them. As DNA, the CDR3 is TGTGCCAGCTCTAATAGGTCGGCCGGGCGAACCCAGTACTTC. This codes for CASSNRSAGRTQYF.

This chain links TRBV30 with TRBJ2-7, with a weak D call TRBD2 (7 bases). V dropped 1 base and J dropped 3 bases, with 16 bases sitting between them. The CDR3 sequence is 15 residues long. CDR1 GTSNPN and CDR2 SVGIG come from the germline V gene (reference sequence). This chain's CDR3 is CAWSGVEGGFYEQYF. The CDR3 DNA is TGTGCCTGGAGTGGGGTGGAGGGGGGGTTCTACGAGCAGTACTTC.

Written as DNA, the CDR3 is TGTGCCACCAGCAGAGGTAACTTAGGTTCTGAAGCTTTCTTT. Amino acid sequence: CATSRGNLGSEAFF. The V gene is TRBV15, the J gene TRBJ1-1; D not certain. CDR1 is LNHNV and CDR2 is YYDKDF in the germline V gene (reference sequence). The CDR3 covers 14 residues. Deletions cut 1 base from V and 6 bases from J, with 12 bases between. Combining the CDR3 with reference TRBV15 and TRBJ1-1 gives the whole variable domain DAMVIQNPRYQVTQFGKPVTLSCSQTLNHNVMYWYQQKSSQAPKLLFHYYDKDFNNEADTPDNFQSRRPNTSFCFLDIRSPGLGDTAMYLCATSRGNLGSEAFFGQGTRLTVV.

This chain uses TRBV19 with TRBJ1-2, with 11 bases aligning to TRBD1. From germline, CDR1 is LNHDA and CDR2 SQIVND (reference sequence). CDR3 length equals 16 residues. V was pared by 4 bases and J by 4 bases, with 8 bases of the junction left unmatched. The DNA for the CDR3 is TGTGCCAGTAGTACCGCACCGGGACAGGGGGTCTATGGCTACACCTTC. Its translation is CASSTAPGQGVYGYTF.

The chain has TRBV5-1 and TRBJ2-5; no firm D call. Germline values: CDR1 SGHRS, CDR2 YFSETQ. V lost 0 bases and J 5 bases, leaving 14 bases between the germline ends. CDR3 size: 15 residues. The CDR3 nucleotides read TGCGCCAGCAGCTTGGACGGACGGGCTCGGGAGACCCAGTACTTC. Amino acid sequence: CASSLDGRARETQYF.

The rearrangement uses TRBV5-1 and TRBJ2-1; 12 bases agree with TRBD1. The CDR3 has 15 residues. With 4 bases clipped from V and 6 bases from J, the junction kept 5 bases outside the gene matches. CDR1 is SGHRS, CDR2 YFSETQ, per germline. The CDR3 reads CASSPGTGGGNEQFF. As DNA, the CDR3 is TGCGCCAGCAGCCCCGGGACAGGGGGCGGCAATGAGCAGTTCTTC.

The chain uses TRBV10-1 and TRBJ2-7, with 7 bases identical to TRBD2. The germline V gene encodes CDR1 WNHNN and CDR2 SYGVQD (reference sequence). The ends lost 6 bases at V and 6 bases at J; junction bases unmatched: 14. The length of the CDR3 is 15 residues. CDR3 in DNA: TGCGCCAGCAGCGATACGGGCGGGGGATTCACCGAGCAGTACTTC. This codes for CASSDTGGGFTEQYF.

This chain uses TRBV5-1 with TRBJ2-2; TRBD1 agrees at 11 bases. Germline loops: CDR1 SGHRS, CDR2 YFSETQ. The junction had 11 bases not matched to a gene; V was cut back by 0 bases and J by 7 bases. CDR3 size: 18 residues. The CDR3 protein is CASSLAQDRGRSHGELFF. Here the CDR3 DNA reads TGCGCCAGCAGCTTGGCCCAGGACAGGGGGCGAAGTCACGGGGAGCTGTTTTTT. Using reference TRBV5-1 and TRBJ2-2 for the parts outside the CDR3, the full variable domain is KAGVTQTPRYLIKTRGQQVTLSCSPISGHRSVSWYQQTPGQGLQFLFEYFSETQRNKGNFPGRFSGRQFSNSRSEMNVSTLELGDSALYLCASSLAQDRGRSHGELFFGEGSRLTVL.

J is TRBJ2-7 and V is TRBV20-1; D call uncertain. Per the germline V gene, CDR1 is DFQATT and CDR2 is SNEGSKA (reference sequence). Trimming removed 3 bases from V and 3 bases from J, with 6 bases in between. The CDR3 extends over 11 amino acids. The CDR3 nucleotides read TGCAGTGCTAGTACCATCTACGAGCAGTACTTC. Protein product: CSASTIYEQYF.

The chain is built from TRBV5-1 and TRBJ2-7; no definite D call. Germline V gene sequence: CDR1 SGHRS, CDR2 YFSETQ. Trimming shortened V by 4 bases and J by 6 bases, and 17 bases separated the two germline ends. This CDR3 contains 14 residues. The CDR3 nucleotides are TGCGCCAGCAGCCCCGGGTCGGCTCTTGTCGAGCAGTACTTC. Its translation: CASSPGSALVEQYF. Full variable domain (rest looked up from reference TRBV5-1 and TRBJ2-7): KAGVTQTPRYLIKTRGQQVTLSCSPISGHRSVSWYQQTPGQGLQFLFEYFSETQRNKGNFPGRFSGRQFSNSRSEMNVSTLELGDSALYLCASSPGSALVEQYFGPGTRLTVT.

This clone has more than one count but fewer than ten. This chain joins TRBV7-9 and TRBJ2-3, with D unclear. In germline, CDR1 is SEHNR, CDR2 FQNEAQ (reference sequence). CDR3 size: 14 residues. V was trimmed by 3 bases and J by 2 bases, leaving 9 bases between them. CDR3 residues: CASSFKGLTDTQYF. The DNA for the CDR3 is TGTGCCAGCAGCTTTAAGGGTCTCACAGATACGCAGTATTTT. Complete variable domain (other parts from reference TRBV7-9 and TRBJ2-3): DTGVSQNPRHKITKRGQNVTFRCDPISEHNRLYWYRQTLGQGPEFLTYFQNEAQLEKSRLLSDRFSAERPKGSFSTLEIQRTEQGDSAMYLCASSFKGLTDTQYFGPGTRLTVL.

This chain connects TRBV9 to TRBJ1-2, with 7 bases aligning to TRBD1. The CDR3 contains 14 residues. After removal of 0 bases from V and 3 bases from J, the junction contained 2 bases not matched to a gene. Germline CDR1 SGDLS, CDR2 YYNGEE. For the CDR3, the DNA is TGTGCCAGCAGCGTAGCCGGGACAGACTATGGCTACACCTTC. Its translation: CASSVAGTDYGYTF. Looking up the rest from reference TRBV9 and TRBJ1-2 gives the full variable domain: DSGVTQTPKHLITATGQRVTLRCSPRSGDLSVYWYQQSLDQGLQFLIQYYNGEERAKGNILERFSAQQFPDLHSELNLSSLELGDSALYFCASSVAGTDYGYTFGSGTRLTVV.

This clone was counted a single time. V and J are TRBV19 and TRBJ2-1; 8 bases align to TRBD2. V dropped 6 bases and J dropped 5; count of bases not matched to a gene: 12. The CDR3 is 16 residues long. Germline CDR1 reads LNHDA; CDR2 reads SQIVND (reference sequence). The chain's CDR3 is CASSHQFSGANNEQFF. CDR3 coding DNA: TGTGCCAGTAGCCATCAGTTTAGCGGGGCTAACAATGAGCAGTTCTTC.

This chain uses TRBV10-1 with TRBJ2-7; 12 nucleotides match TRBD1. V shed 7 bases, J shed 5 bases, and the junction held 6 bases outside the gene matches. The CDR3 is 14 residues long. Germline V CDR1 and CDR2: WNHNN, SYGVQD (reference sequence). CDR3 DNA: TGCGCCAGCAAGGCCGGGACAGGGGGCCACGAGCAGTACTTC. Translation: CASKAGTGGHEQYF.

This chain joins TRBV27 and TRBJ1-2; D perhaps matches TRBD1 (5 bases). Germline V gene lookup returns CDR1 MNHEY and CDR2 SMNVEV (reference sequence). The length of the CDR3 is 15 residues. V gave up 6 bases and J gave up 2 bases, with 16 bases separating them. CDR3 in DNA: TGTGCCAGCAGCCCCACAGGACCCAAGAACTATGGCTACACCTTC. Residues: CASSPTGPKNYGYTF.

The chain employs TRBV5-1 and TRBJ2-2, with D perhaps matching TRBD2 (6 bases). The germline V gene encodes CDR1 SGHRS and CDR2 YFSETQ. CDR3 size: 13 residues. Trimming left V 4 bases short and J 4 bases short, with 8 bases between. DNA of the CDR3: TGCGCCAGCAGCCTCGGGAGCACCGGGGAGCTGTTTTTT. It is translated as CASSLGSTGELFF.

The chain recombines TRBV30 with TRBJ2-3, with D perhaps matching TRBD2 (6 bases). There are 15 residues in the CDR3. V was clipped by 0 bases and J by 4 bases, with 14 bases between them. The germline V gene has CDR1 GTSNPN and CDR2 SVGIG (reference sequence). The CDR3 coding sequence is TGTGCCTGGAGTGTAAAGGGACTCGGGTCAGATACGCAGTATTTT. Protein sequence: CAWSVKGLGSDTQYF.

The V call is TRBV4-2, the J call TRBJ2-1; 7 nucleotides match TRBD2. The V gene end was trimmed by 4 bases and the J gene end by 6 bases; junction bases not matched to a gene: 9. The CDR3 is made up of 15 amino acids. Germline assignment: CDR1 LGHNA and CDR2 YNFKEQ. The DNA for the CDR3 is TGTGCCAGCAGCCGTTCCGGGACTATCCCCAATGAGCAGTTCTTC. Its translation is CASSRSGTIPNEQFF.

V and J are TRBV12-5 and TRBJ2-7; 10 bases map to TRBD2. Germline V CDR1 and CDR2: LGHNT, FRNRAP. The trim removed 2 bases at V and 3 bases at J, leaving 7 bases unmatched. This CDR3 is built from 16 residues. The CDR3 bases are TGTGCTAGTGGTTTGAATCACAGACTAGCGGGCTACGAGCAGTACTTC. Translating it yields CASGLNHRLAGYEQYF.

This clone was detected a few times. This chain uses TRBV10-3 with TRBJ2-7, with D possibly matching TRBD2 (6 bases). The CDR3 extends over 16 amino acids. Per germline, CDR1 ENHRY and CDR2 SYGVKD. The V end lost 5 bases, the J end lost 2 bases, and 19 bases lay between the germline ends. The CDR3 spells CAISPIAVPGTYEQYF. The DNA for the CDR3 is TGTGCCATCAGTCCAATAGCGGTTCCCGGGACCTACGAGCAGTACTTC.

This sequence joins TRBV4-1 and TRBJ1-4, with 7 positions matching TRBD1. The CDR3 runs 15 residues. From germline, CDR1 is MGHRA and CDR2 YSYEKL. The V and J ends lost 8 bases and 6 bases, in that order; junction bases with no gene match: 12. The CDR3 here is CASADRGTADEKLFF. CDR3 bases: TGCGCCAGCGCCGACAGAGGGACAGCAGATGAAAAACTGTTTTTT.

This rearrangement joins TRBV10-3 to TRBJ2-5; 7 bases line up with TRBD2. The CDR3 has 14 residues. Unmatched junction bases numbered 6, after V lost 3 bases and J lost 5 bases. CDR1 and CDR2 (germline): ENHRY, SYGVKD. The DNA of the CDR3 is TGTGCCATCAGTGATCCCGGGGGGTCGGAGACCCAGTACTTC. Its protein is CAISDPGGSETQYF.

The chain employs TRBV5-1 and TRBJ2-4; 7 nucleotides agree with TRBD1. The CDR3 sequence is 14 residues long. Per the germline V gene, CDR1 is SGHRS and CDR2 is YFSETQ. The trim removed 4 bases at V and 6 bases at J, leaving 7 bases unmatched. The CDR3 bases are TGCGCCAGCAGCCTAGGCAGACAGGGAAACATTCAGTACTTC. Translation: CASSLGRQGNIQYF.